Described below is a single TCR beta chain sequence and its context. This sample stems from a study of blood T cell repertoires in COVID-19. On the study more broadly: Sites across the United States, Italy and Spain contributed samples from acute and convalescent COVID-19. PBMCs, B-cell-depleted T cells, or T cells were the source of the cDNA or gDNA that made up the material.

The CDR3 loop spans 12 amino acids. CDR1 and CDR2 (germline): MNHNY, SVGAGI (reference sequence). Trimming removed 10 bases at V and 7 bases at J, with 16 bases between. Measured with immunoSEQ multiplex PCR; TCRdb has only the in-frame clones, and not every one. Found here are 95,000 to 110,000 clones, around 86% of them singletons; the top ten hold around 14%. The sample was peripheral blood. This clonotype originated in a man aged 45 to 65 with acute or convalescent COVID-19. The chain has TRBV6-6 and TRBJ1-2; a weak D match, TRBD1 (5 bases). In DNA, the CDR3 is TGTGCCACCGTAGCGGGGACGGGTGGCTACACCTTC. Translated, it gives CATVAGTGGYTF.